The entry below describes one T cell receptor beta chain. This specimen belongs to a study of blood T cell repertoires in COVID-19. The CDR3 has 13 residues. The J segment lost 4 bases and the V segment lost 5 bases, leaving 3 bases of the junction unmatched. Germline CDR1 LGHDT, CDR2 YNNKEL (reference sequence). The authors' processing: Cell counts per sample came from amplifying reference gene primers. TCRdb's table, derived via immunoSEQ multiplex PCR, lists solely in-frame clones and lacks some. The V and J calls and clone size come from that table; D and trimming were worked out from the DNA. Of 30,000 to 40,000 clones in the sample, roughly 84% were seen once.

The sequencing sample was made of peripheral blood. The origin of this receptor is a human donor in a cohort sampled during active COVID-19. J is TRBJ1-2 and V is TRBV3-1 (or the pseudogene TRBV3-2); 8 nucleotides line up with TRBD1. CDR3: CASSGGQVYGYTF. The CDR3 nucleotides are TGTGCCAGCAGCGGGGGACAGGTCTATGGCTACACCTTC.